The rows below give T cell receptor beta chains drawn from one sample of a study of blood T cell repertoires in COVID-19. This table comes from immunoSEQ multiplex PCR, and its TCRdb copy is limited to in-frame clones, with some not included. Of 77,000 or so clones in the sample, 70% to 90% were seen once. The sample taken for sequencing was peripheral blood. The receptors come from a man between 45 and 60 years old with active COVID-19. CDR3s include the opening cysteine and the closing phenylalanine or tryptophan. Fields, in order: D gene, clone size, V gene, J gene, CDR3 DNA, CDR3 protein. D genes are given only for firm matches. Size tells how often a clone was seen (once, few, many) or the class of an expanded clone, and some rows leave it out.

>TRBD1|NA|TRBV7-2|TRBJ1-2
TGTGCCAGCAGCCCGGACAGGGCTCGGATCTATGGCTACACCTTC
CASSPDRARIYGYTF
>TRBD1|NA|TRBV3-1/TRBV3-2|TRBJ1-1
TGTGCCAGCAGTCCGGACAGGGAGGCTGAAGCTTTCTTT
CASSPDREAEAFF
>NA|once|TRBV7-6|TRBJ2-5
TGTGCCAGCAGCTTGGACATTTGGGAGACCCAGTACTTC
CASSLDIWETQYF
>NA|NA|TRBV7-8|TRBJ1-5
TGTGCCAGCAGCCCCCTCCGGGCCACCACCGCGGGGGCCCAGCATTTT
CASSPLRATTAGAQHF
>TRBD1|NA|TRBV9|TRBJ2-2
TGTGCCAGCAGCCTCAATTCGTTGGGGACAGCAATGAACACCGGGGAGCTGTTTTTT
CASSLNSLGTAMNTGELFF
>TRBD1|few|TRBV5-4|TRBJ2-7
TGTGCCAGCAGCTTGACAGGGGGCGACGAGCAGTACTTC
CASSLTGGDEQYF
>NA|NA|TRBV27|TRBJ1-3
TGTGCCAGCAGTTTACAGGCAACTGGAAACACCATATATTTT
CASSLQATGNTIYF
>NA|NA|TRBV28|TRBJ2-1
TGTGCCAGCAGTTTAGACCCAAGTACTAGTGAGCAGTTCTTC
CASSLDPSTSEQFF
>TRBD1|once|TRBV18|TRBJ1-2
TGTGCCAGCTCACCGGGCAGGGGGCATGGCTACACCTTC
CASSPGRGHGYTF
>NA|NA|TRBV11-3|TRBJ2-1
TGTGCCAGCAGTCATACTGGCCGGGGTTGGGCAGACTATGAGCAGTTCTTC
CASSHTGRGWADYEQFF
>NA|few|TRBV24-1|TRBJ2-2
TGTGCCACCAGTGATTTCCGGGGGGCCTCCGGGGAGCTGTTTTTT
CATSDFRGASGELFF
>TRBD1|NA|TRBV6-1|TRBJ1-5
TGTGCCAGCAGTGAGACAGGGTACAATCAGCCCCAGCATTTT
CASSETGYNQPQHF
>TRBD2|NA|TRBV6-6|TRBJ2-7
TGTGCCAGCAGTTACTCTAGCGGGACCGGCGAGCAGTACTTC
CASSYSSGTGEQYF
>TRBD1|NA|TRBV28|TRBJ2-3
TGTGCCAGTCGCATAGGCCAGGGGGCACATACGCAGTATTTT
CASRIGQGAHTQYF
>NA|NA|TRBV12-3/TRBV12-4|TRBJ2-5
TGTGCCAGCGGATCCGGACAAGGGACCCAGTACTTC
CASGSGQGTQYF
>NA|NA|TRBV10-3|TRBJ2-1
TGTGCCATCAGTCCTGGGGCTTTCTACAATGAGCAGTTCTTC
CAISPGAFYNEQFF
>TRBD1|NA|TRBV7-9|TRBJ2-1
TGTGCCAGCAGCGCCTCCCGGGACAGGGAACGGATAGCGGGCAATGAGCAGTTCTTC
CASSASRDRERIAGNEQFF
>NA|NA|TRBV3-1/TRBV3-2|TRBJ2-1
TGTGCCAGCAGCCGCCGGGGGAGGAATGAGCAGTTCTTC
CASSRRGRNEQFF
>NA|NA|TRBV9|TRBJ1-3
TGTGCCAGCAGCCCTGTCCCCATATATTTT
CASSPVPIYF
>NA|NA|TRBV7-9|TRBJ2-5
TGTGCCAGCAGCCCGTACGCTAACCAAGAGACCCAGTACTTC
CASSPYANQETQYF
>TRBD1|NA|TRBV10-1|TRBJ2-5
TGCGCCAGCAGTGAGTCGATTGGGGACAGGGGGCAGGTGGAGACCCAGTACTTC
CASSESIGDRGQVETQYF
>TRBD2|NA|TRBV19|TRBJ2-1
TGTGCCAGTAGTATAGGCGGCGGGAGCGGGTACAATGAGCAGTTCTTC
CASSIGGGSGYNEQFF
>TRBD2|NA|TRBV5-1|TRBJ2-3
TGCGCCAGCAGCGCCCTAGCGGAGCCCACAGATACGCAGTATTTT
CASSALAEPTDTQYF
>NA|NA|TRBV19|TRBJ1-5
TGTGCCAGTAGTATTACAGGTAGTCGTTACCAGCCCCAGCATTTT
CASSITGSRYQPQHF
>TRBD1|NA|TRBV11-3|TRBJ2-3
TGTGCCAGCACCTTCAGGGTTGGACAGGGGCAAGATACGCAGTATTTT
CASTFRVGQGQDTQYF
>NA|NA|TRBV28|TRBJ1-2
TGTGCCAGCAGTTTCATCGTAAGAGGGAGTGGCTACACCTTC
CASSFIVRGSGYTF
>TRBD2|NA|TRBV9|TRBJ2-1
TGTGCCAGCAGCGTAGGAGCAGATCCTAGCGGGCCCAGCTCCTACAATGAGCAGTTCTTC
CASSVGADPSGPSSYNEQFF
>NA|NA|TRBV21-1|TRBJ2-1
TGTGCCAGCAGCAACCGGGACTCTACCTGCACTAGTGCACCTAACAATGAGCAGTTCTTC
CASSNRDSTCTSAPNNEQFF
>TRBD1|NA|TRBV9|TRBJ2-1
TGTGCCAGCAGCGTTCGACAGGGGGCTAATGAGCAGTTCTTC
CASSVRQGANEQFF
>NA|NA|TRBV28|TRBJ2-3
TGTGCCAGCAGTTTGGGGAGCTCCGATACGCAGTATTTT
CASSLGSSDTQYF
>NA|NA|TRBV29-1|TRBJ2-3
TGCAGCGTTGAAGAGGGGCCAGATACGCAGTATTTT
CSVEEGPDTQYF
>NA|NA|TRBV7-2|TRBJ1-2
TGTGCCAGCAGCTCCCGACAGGCAAGTTCGCGCGGCTACACCTTC
CASSSRQASSRGYTF
>NA|NA|TRBV5-1|TRBJ2-3
TGCGCCAGCAGCTTGGCACCCCCACAGGATACGCAGTATTTT
CASSLAPPQDTQYF
>TRBD1|NA|TRBV27|TRBJ2-7
TGTGCCAGCAGTTTGAGACAGGGCGGCTACGAGCAGTACTTC
CASSLRQGGYEQYF
>NA|NA|TRBV3-1/TRBV3-2|TRBJ2-7
TGTGCCAGCAGAACCAAAGGGACAAACGAGCAGTACTTC
CASRTKGTNEQYF
>TRBD2|NA|TRBV3-1/TRBV3-2|TRBJ2-7
TGTGCCAGCAGCCACCCCTCAGCGGGGGGCCCCTACGAGCAGTACTTC
CASSHPSAGGPYEQYF
>TRBD2|NA|TRBV7-6|TRBJ2-1
TGTGCCAGCAGCTTAAGGGTTCCGAGCGGGGGAAAGCTGGATGAGCAGTTCTTC
CASSLRVPSGGKLDEQFF
>NA|NA|TRBV7-9|TRBJ2-1
TGTGCCAGCAGCTTAGAAGGGAGTTTTCTAAACAATGAGCAGTTCTTC
CASSLEGSFLNNEQFF
>TRBD1|NA|TRBV7-8|TRBJ1-1
TGTGCCAGCAGCTTGACAGGGGGCACTGAAGCTTTCTTT
CASSLTGGTEAFF
>TRBD1|NA|TRBV28|TRBJ1-3
TGTGCCAGTCACGCGGGACAGCTCGGGGTAGGGAACACCATATATTTT
CASHAGQLGVGNTIYF
>TRBD2|NA|TRBV27|TRBJ2-7
TGTGCCAGCAGTCCTAGCGGGGGGGTCTACGAGCAGTACTTC
CASSPSGGVYEQYF
>NA|NA|TRBV3-1/TRBV3-2|TRBJ1-6
TGTGCCAGCAGCCAAGCACCAAGCCCGACCTATAATTCACCCCTCCACTTT
CASSQAPSPTYNSPLHF
>NA|NA|TRBV28|TRBJ2-3
TGTGCCAGCAGTTTAAGGGCGGGAGATACGCAGTATTTT
CASSLRAGDTQYF
>NA|NA|TRBV18|TRBJ2-3
TGTGCCAGCTCACTCTCGTTACAGGGCACAGATACGCAGTATTTT
CASSLSLQGTDTQYF
>NA|NA|TRBV5-6|TRBJ2-1
TGTGCCAGCAGCTCGGGAGAGCAGTTCTTC
CASSSGEQFF
>TRBD1|NA|TRBV28|TRBJ1-2
TGTGCCAGCAGTTTCGGCAGGGGGAACTATGGCTACACCTTC
CASSFGRGNYGYTF
>TRBD1|NA|TRBV19|TRBJ1-2
TGTGCCAGTAGCGCCCCGTACAGGGGGCTGTACTATGGCTACACCTTC
CASSAPYRGLYYGYTF
>TRBD2|NA|TRBV9|TRBJ2-7
TGTGCCAGCAGCGTAGTGGCTAGCGGGACCCTCTACGAGCAGTACTTC
CASSVVASGTLYEQYF
>NA|NA|TRBV5-1|TRBJ2-7
TGCGCCAGCAGCCGTTTTGGGGGCGCATTCATAATCGAGCAGTACTTC
CASSRFGGAFIIEQYF
>TRBD2|NA|TRBV5-1|TRBJ2-1
TGCGCCAGCAGCCCAACTAGCGGGGGGGCCCATGAGCAGTTCTTC
CASSPTSGGAHEQFF
>TRBD2|NA|TRBV11-2|TRBJ2-3
TGTGCCAGCAGCTTAGTTGGGGGAGGGCTTACGAGGGGCACAGATACGCAGTATTTT
CASSLVGGGLTRGTDTQYF
>TRBD2|NA|TRBV5-4|TRBJ2-5
TGTGCCAGCAGCACCGCGGGGGGGCCGGAGACCCAGTACTTC
CASSTAGGPETQYF
>TRBD2|NA|TRBV5-4|TRBJ2-1
TGTGCCAGCAGCTGGGCAGGGACTAGCGGAGGTTGGGATGAGCAGTTCTTC
CASSWAGTSGGWDEQFF
>TRBD2|once|TRBV18|TRBJ2-5
TGTGCCAGCTCTCCACGGACTAGCGCACAAGAGACCCAGTACTTC
CASSPRTSAQETQYF
>NA|once|TRBV18|TRBJ1-4
TGTGCCAGCTCAGTATGGGGCGAAAAACTGTTTTTT
CASSVWGEKLFF
>TRBD1|NA|TRBV5-4|TRBJ1-3
TGTGCCAGCAGCTTGGAAAGGGGACAGGGGAACACCATATATTTT
CASSLERGQGNTIYF
>NA|NA|TRBV19|TRBJ2-2
TGTGCCAGTCGCCTCCGTCAGGGGACCGGGGAGCTGTTTTTT
CASRLRQGTGELFF
>TRBD2|NA|TRBV5-4|TRBJ2-3
TGTGCCAGCAGCTTTCGGACTAGCGGGAGGGAGGCAGATACGCAGTATTTT
CASSFRTSGREADTQYF
>NA|medium-sized|TRBV4-3|TRBJ2-7
TGCGCCAGCAGCCAAGACCGTGGGGGCGTGGTGGAGCAGTACTTC
CASSQDRGGVVEQYF
>NA|NA|TRBV6-2/TRBV6-3|TRBJ1-2
TGTGCCAGCAGTTACTCGTCAGGGACTAACTATGGCTACACCTTC
CASSYSSGTNYGYTF